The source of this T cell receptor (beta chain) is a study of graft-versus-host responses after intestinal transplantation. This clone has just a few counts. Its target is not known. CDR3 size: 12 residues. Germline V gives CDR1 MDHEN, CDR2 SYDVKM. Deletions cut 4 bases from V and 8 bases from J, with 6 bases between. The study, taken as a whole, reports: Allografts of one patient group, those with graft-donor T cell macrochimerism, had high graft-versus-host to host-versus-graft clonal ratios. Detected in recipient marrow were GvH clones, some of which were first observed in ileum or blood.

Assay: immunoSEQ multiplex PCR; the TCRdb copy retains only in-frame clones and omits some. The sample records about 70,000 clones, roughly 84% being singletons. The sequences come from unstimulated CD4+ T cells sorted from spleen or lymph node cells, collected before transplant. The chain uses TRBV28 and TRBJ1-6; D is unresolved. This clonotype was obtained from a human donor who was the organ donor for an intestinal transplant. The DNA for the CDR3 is TGTGCCAGCAGTTCCCTCTATTCACCCCTCCACTTT. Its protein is CASSSLYSPLHF.